The sequence of this TCR beta chain was determined in a study of T cells in tumors and immune-related adverse events. Assay used: immunoSEQ multiplex PCR; TCRdb lists only in-frame clones, some missing. This sample has around 22,000 clones, with just over 90% found just once. This CDR3 is built from 12 residues. The V gene lost 4 bases and the J gene lost 2 bases, with 5 bases spanning the gap. CDR1 MNHEY and CDR2 SVGAGI come from the germline V gene. This receptor was obtained from a female donor with metastatic renal cell carcinoma. The chain links TRBV6-5 to TRBJ1-2; D is ambiguous. The specimen comprised lymph node tissue, sampled from a patient treated with anti-PD-1 therapy. The DNA for the CDR3 is TGTGCCAGCAGTTTCGGCAACTATGGCTACACCTTC. Residues: CASSFGNYGYTF.